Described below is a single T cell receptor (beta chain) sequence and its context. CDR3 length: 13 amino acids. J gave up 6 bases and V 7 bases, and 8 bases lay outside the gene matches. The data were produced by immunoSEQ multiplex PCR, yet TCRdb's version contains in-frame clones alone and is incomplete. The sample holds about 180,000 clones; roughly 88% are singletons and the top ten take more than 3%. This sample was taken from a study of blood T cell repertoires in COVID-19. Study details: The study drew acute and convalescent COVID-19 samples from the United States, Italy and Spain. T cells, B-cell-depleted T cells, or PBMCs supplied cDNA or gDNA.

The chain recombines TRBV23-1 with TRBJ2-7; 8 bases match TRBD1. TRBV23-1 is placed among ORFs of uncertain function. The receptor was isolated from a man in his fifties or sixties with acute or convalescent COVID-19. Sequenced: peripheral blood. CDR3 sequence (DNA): TGCGCCAGCATGCAGGGGGCGTCCGGCGAGCAGTACTTC. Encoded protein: CASMQGASGEQYF.